A selection of T cell receptor beta chains follows, all from one sample in a study of early T cells in non-severe SARS-CoV-2 infection. TCRdb reprocessed the 5' RACE reads with MiXCR, giving one entry per CDR3 protein. The data show roughly 36,000 distinct CDR3 sequences, with less than 6% seen just once and 10% to 15% held by the top ten. Input material: whole blood. The origin of the receptors is an adult who was a healthcare worker with PCR-confirmed SARS-CoV-2 infection or an uninfected control (not recorded which). CDR3s leave out the opening cysteine and the closing phenylalanine or tryptophan.

v_call | cdr3_aa
TRBV6-5 | ASRRAGTSGSYEQY
TRBV18 | ASSQKEGNTIY
TRBV6-5 | ASSYGTGRYGEQF
TRBV4-1 | ASSPKPRGEGEKLF
TRBV28 | ASRTVSGANVLT
TRBV20-1 | SAKPSSTGELF
TRBV12-3/TRBV12-4 | ASSPTSHTQY
TRBV29-1 | SVAAGVNQPQH
TRBV12-3/TRBV12-4 | ASRFRQNYNEQF
TRBV20-1 | SARDRVTLSETQY
TRBV6-1 | ASNTLAGDQETQY
TRBV7-9 | ASSPQQGVNTEAF
TRBV3-1 | ASSEQGAWIQY
TRBV30 | AATPGQLSNQPQH
TRBV7-3 | ASSFDLRGTQY
TRBV9 | ASSIGQGSYNEQF
TRBV9 | ASSVEGAGGTQY
TRBV7-9 | ASSSGDRGLQETQY
TRBV30 | AWTSSLYNSPLH
TRBV28 | ASSSREPQH
TRBV14 | ASSHTLAGFTDTQY
TRBV12-3/TRBV12-4 | ASSLNPGVGYT
TRBV12-3/TRBV12-4 | ASSLLVGEAF
TRBV19 | ASSIDRPYNEQF
TRBV2 | ASSPGTVNQPQH
TRBV9 | ASSVGTGHYGYT
TRBV12-3/TRBV12-4 | ASGEIYNEQF
TRBV20-1 | SAGTSGRTDTQY
TRBV7-6 | ASSLGLAGDHGELF
TRBV12-3/TRBV12-4 | ASSGGQVAAANYGYT
TRBV4-3 | ASSQYEEGTGGTGELF
TRBV29-1 | SVALAGGRVTDTQY
TRBV29-1 | SVEDTWNTGELF
TRBV5-1 | ASSDTSTDTQY
TRBV6-6 | ASARRGKEVGTQY
TRBV7-2 | ASSFQTSGKNEQF
TRBV5-6 | ASSSDVGYYEQY
TRBV12-3/TRBV12-4 | ASSLTQESYEQY
TRBV9 | ASSPRQGLGEQF
TRBV20-1 | SAREGPGSGSEKLF
TRBV6-1 | ASSFRSEPYEQY
TRBV6-5 | ASSYSDIPNTEAF
TRBV6-1 | ASSEYTGGYT
TRBV6-6 | ASSQGALTEAF
TRBV5-4 | ASSLNRGQDLDTEAF
TRBV4-3 | ASSQGQGNTGELF